These T cell receptor beta chains were read from a single sample in a study of T cells in Graves' hyperthyroidism and ophthalmopathy. TCRdb re-called the multiplex PCR reads with MiXCR, one entry per CDR3 protein. The sample has approximately 630,000 distinct CDR3 sequences, 16% seen once; the top ten hold 3% to 4.5%. The specimen was blood. The receptors shown here come from a woman aged 25 to 39 with Graves' hyperthyroidism. Each CDR3 is given with its conserved first and last residue. A D gene is named only where the DNA matches it firmly. Expanded clones are given a class, and other clones once, few, many or no size at all.

j_call	clone_size	v_call	d_call	cdr3_aa	cdr3_nt
TRBJ2-1	.	TRBV7-8	.	CASSLNGDSYNEQFF	TGTGCCAGCAGCTTAAACGGTGACTCCTACAATGAGCAGTTCTTC
TRBJ2-1	many	TRBV6-1	.	CASSEHGSERHSEQFF	TGTGCCAGCAGTGAACATGGTAGCGAGCGCCACAGTGAGCAGTTCTTC
TRBJ1-4	few	TRBV7-9	TRBD1	CASSAGQGAGEKLFF	TGTGCCAGCAGCGCGGGACAGGGGGCAGGCGAAAAACTGTTTTTT
TRBJ1-1	.	TRBV29-1	.	CSAGEDGEAFF	TGCAGCGCGGGGGAGGACGGTGAAGCTTTCTTT
TRBJ2-1	.	TRBV19	.	CASSMEGIEQFF	TGTGCCAGTAGTATGGAGGGCATTGAGCAGTTCTTC
TRBJ2-2	.	TRBV6-2/TRBV6-3	TRBD2	CASSLAGGPKGELFF	TGTGCCAGCAGTTTAGCGGGAGGGCCTAAAGGGGAGCTGTTTTTT
TRBJ1-5	many	TRBV2	TRBD1	CASHRQGMQPQHF	TGTGCCAGCCATCGACAGGGGATGCAGCCCCAGCATTTT
TRBJ2-7	few	TRBV20-1	TRBD2	CSARDLRTSDDEQYF	TGCAGTGCTAGAGATTTGAGGACTAGCGACGACGAGCAGTACTTC
TRBJ2-5	.	TRBV6-1	.	CASSGLMETQYF	TGTGCCAGCAGCGGGCTAATGGAGACCCAGTACTTC
TRBJ2-2	.	TRBV3-1	.	CASSHQGGGNGELFF	TGTGCCAGCAGCCATCAGGGGGGAGGAAACGGGGAGCTGTTTTTT
TRBJ1-1	few	TRBV27	.	CASSLHTGRVNTEAFF	TGTGCCAGCAGTTTACACACGGGTCGGGTAAACACTGAAGCTTTCTTT
TRBJ1-2	few	TRBV9	TRBD1	CASSTTGQGGYGYTF	TGTGCCAGCAGTACAACGGGACAGGGGGGATATGGCTACACCTTC
TRBJ1-2	.	TRBV6-1	.	CASSRNYRADYGYTF	TGTGCCAGCAGCCGTAATTACAGGGCGGACTATGGCTACACCTTC
TRBJ2-7	.	TRBV18	TRBD2	CASSHRQGGSHEQYF	TGTGCCAGCTCACACCGGCAGGGCGGGAGCCACGAGCAGTACTTC
TRBJ2-5	many	TRBV20-1	.	CSAQSRGQETQYF	TGCAGTGCACAGTCCCGGGGGCAAGAGACCCAGTACTTC
TRBJ2-7	.	TRBV20-1	TRBD2	CSARSTLAGPYEQYF	TGCAGTGCTAGGTCGACCCTAGCGGGTCCCTACGAGCAGTACTTC
TRBJ2-5	few	TRBV29-1	.	CSVEGGTQYF	TGCAGCGTTGAGGGAGGGACCCAGTACTTC
TRBJ2-3	.	TRBV20-1	TRBD2	CSASGRARDSQYF	TGCAGTGCTAGCGGGAGGGCCCGGGACTCGCAGTATTTT
TRBJ1-5	.	TRBV6-1	TRBD1	CASSVHSGQGYTGFGTKPQHF	TGTGCCAGCAGTGTCCACTCGGGACAGGGTTATACTGGTTTCGGGACAAAGCCCCAGCATTTT
TRBJ2-1	few	TRBV6-1	TRBD1	CASRDRLYNEQFF	TGTGCCAGCCGGGACAGGCTCTACAATGAGCAGTTCTTC
TRBJ1-1	many	TRBV18	TRBD1	CASSRQGDTEAFF	TGTGCCAGCTCGCGACAGGGAGACACTGAAGCTTTCTTT
TRBJ2-1	many	TRBV11-2	.	CASSLHGRGEYEQFF	TGTGCCAGCAGCTTACACGGGAGAGGGGAATATGAGCAGTTCTTC
TRBJ1-5	many	TRBV2	.	CASSEGGRPPQPQHF	TGTGCCAGCAGTGAGGGGGGACGGCCACCTCAGCCCCAGCATTTT
TRBJ2-7	many	TRBV20-1	.	CSASPPGEGAYEQYF	TGCAGTGCTAGTCCCCCTGGCGAGGGGGCCTACGAGCAGTACTTC
TRBJ2-1	many	TRBV30	.	CAWSANHGTGEQFF	TGTGCCTGGAGTGCGAATCACGGGACGGGTGAGCAGTTCTTC
TRBJ2-1	.	TRBV7-9	TRBD1	CASSNRTGKNNEQFF	TGTGCCAGCAGCAACAGGACAGGGAAAAACAATGAGCAGTTCTTC
TRBJ2-7	many	TRBV6-2/TRBV6-3	.	CASRDGVYEQYF	TGTGCCAGCAGAGACGGGGTCTACGAGCAGTACTTC
TRBJ1-1	many	TRBV12-3/TRBV12-4	TRBD1	CASSLRGQGVSTEAFF	TGTGCCAGCAGTTTAAGGGGACAGGGAGTATCCACTGAAGCTTTCTTT
TRBJ1-4	few	TRBV7-9	.	CASSIPGGAEEKLFF	TGTGCCAGCAGCATCCCCGGGGGGGCAGAGGAAAAACTGTTTTTT
TRBJ1-2	.	TRBV5-1	.	CASSFEGLDGYTF	TGCGCCAGCAGCTTCGAGGGCTTGGATGGCTACACCTTC
TRBJ2-1	.	TRBV11-2	.	CASSLVPEYSSYNEQFF	TGTGCCAGCAGCTTAGTCCCGGAGTATAGCTCCTACAATGAGCAGTTCTTC
TRBJ1-1	many	TRBV10-3	.	CAISVQGNTEAFF	TGTGCCATCAGTGTTCAGGGAAATACTGAAGCTTTCTTT
TRBJ2-2	many	TRBV7-2	TRBD2	CASSRGAAGTGELFF	TGTGCCAGCAGCCGAGGGGCAGCGGGAACCGGGGAGCTGTTTTTT
TRBJ2-3	few	TRBV29-1	.	CSAPLAILTDTQYF	TGCAGCGCCCCTTTAGCGATTCTCACAGATACGCAGTATTTT
TRBJ2-5	few	TRBV11-3	.	CASGGGPGETQYF	TGTGCCAGCGGGGGGGGGCCGGGGGAGACCCAGTACTTC
TRBJ2-3	few	TRBV4-2	TRBD2	CASSQSLAVTDTQYF	TGTGCCAGCAGCCAATCTCTAGCGGTCACAGATACGCAGTATTTT
TRBJ1-1	many	TRBV6-1	.	CASSRTKGRLVAFF	TGTGCCAGCAGTCGCACTAAGGGAAGGCTTGTAGCTTTCTTT
TRBJ2-3	.	TRBV2	TRBD2	CARTGTSGSRDTQYF	TGTGCCCGAACCGGGACTAGCGGGAGTAGGGATACGCAGTATTTT
TRBJ1-1	many	TRBV7-8	TRBD1	CASRTQGYTEAFF	TGTGCCAGCAGAACACAGGGGTACACTGAAGCTTTCTTT
TRBJ2-1	many	TRBV19	.	CASSLRAVGQQFF	TGTGCCAGTAGTCTCCGGGCAGTCGGGCAGCAGTTCTTC
TRBJ2-7	many	TRBV2	TRBD2	CATASAVAGSSYEQYF	TGTGCCACTGCCTCTGCGGTAGCGGGCAGCTCCTACGAGCAGTACTTC
TRBJ1-6	.	TRBV12-3/TRBV12-4	.	CASSPDSSYNSPLHF	TGTGCCAGCAGCCCTGACAGCTCCTATAATTCACCCCTCCACTTT
TRBJ2-5	many	TRBV11-3	TRBD1	CASSIWDSLGAAQYF	TGTGCCAGCAGCATCTGGGACAGCCTAGGGGCGGCCCAGTACTTC
TRBJ2-7	once	TRBV28	TRBD1	CASSPPGQGVGYEQYF	TGTGCCAGCAGTCCGCCGGGACAGGGGGTGGGGTACGAGCAGTACTTC
TRBJ1-3	.	TRBV6-1	TRBD1	CASSLEGRGHGNTIYF	TGTGCCAGCAGTCTGGAGGGCAGGGGGCATGGAAACACCATATATTTT
TRBJ2-7	many	TRBV11-2	.	CASSPVKRAAAESYEQYF	TGTGCCAGCAGCCCAGTTAAGAGGGCAGCGGCAGAGAGCTACGAGCAGTACTTC
TRBJ1-1	many	TRBV20-1	TRBD1	CRPQGWISEAFF	TGCAGACCACAGGGGTGGATATCTGAAGCTTTCTTT
TRBJ2-5	.	TRBV24-1	TRBD2	CATGRGASGSLETQYF	TGTGCCACCGGACGCGGGGCTAGCGGGAGTCTTGAGACCCAGTACTTC
TRBJ1-1	.	TRBV7-6	.	CASSNGGGTANTEAFF	TGTGCCAGCAGCAACGGAGGAGGGACCGCAAACACTGAAGCTTTCTTT
TRBJ1-2	.	TRBV5-8	.	CASSSLGGVLYGYTF	TGTGCCAGCAGCTCCCTAGGGGGGGTTCTCTATGGCTACACCTTC
TRBJ1-4	few	TRBV28	TRBD1	CASFRGDGEKLFF	TGTGCCAGCTTCAGGGGGGATGGTGAAAAACTGTTTTTT
TRBJ2-5	.	TRBV19	.	CASSIFAEQETQYF	TGTGCCAGTAGTATTTTTGCGGAACAAGAGACCCAGTACTTC